Below, one T cell receptor beta chain is given with its context. The authors' processing: Reference gene primer amplification gave estimated nucleated cell counts. Assay: immunoSEQ multiplex PCR; the TCRdb copy retains only in-frame clones and omits some. D and trimming come from the DNA, and the V and J calls and clone size come from that table. The table includes over 140,000 clones, roughly four fifths detected once. The data stem from a study of blood T cell repertoires in COVID-19. Background on the study: COVID-19 samples from acute and convalescent phases originated in the United States, Italy and Spain. T cells, B-cell-depleted T cells, or PBMCs supplied cDNA or gDNA.

Germline lookup yields CDR1 LGHDT and CDR2 YNNKEL (reference sequence). The CDR3 runs 13 residues. Trimming cost V 4 bases and J 4 bases, with 11 bases left between them. The rearrangement joins TRBV3-1 (or the pseudogene TRBV3-2) to TRBJ2-7; D unresolved. The sample comprised peripheral blood. The TCR comes from a woman older than 75 with active or convalescent COVID-19. CDR3 nucleotides: TGTGCCAGCAGCCGAGGTACGAAATACGAGCAGTACTTC. It translates to CASSRGTKYEQYF.